The clone carrying this T cell receptor (beta chain) is a singleton in its sample. No antigen is known for it. This record comes from a study of T-cell reconstitution after alpha-beta-depleted transplantation in children. Study-wide results and limits: Several patients had high TCRbeta diversity at day 60; it came from surviving recipient T cells and thymic progenitors. About two months after transplant, alpha-beta T cells reportedly came from several hundred expanded graft clones. T-cell counts and diversity at one year post-transplant came mainly from newly produced T cells.

The CDR3 is 14 residues long. Germline CDR1 and CDR2: KGHSH and LQKENI. Germline trimming cut 3 bases from V and 7 bases from J; bases unmatched to any gene: 6. The library targeted TCRbeta and was prepared with unique molecular identifiers. Via MiXCR, TCRdb re-called the PCR reads, giving one row per CDR3 protein. The table lists 500,000 to 750,000 distinct CDR3 sequences, 13% of them singletons. The clonotype originates from a male patient between 5 and 17 years old who had a stem cell transplant for acute myeloid leukemia, so the T cells may come from the graft donor. The gene calls are TRBV18 and TRBJ2-7, with TRBD1 matching over 10 bases. Sequences were derived from PBMCs, mostly from graft donor cells, sampled 360 days after TCRalphabeta/CD19-depleted stem cell transplant. As DNA, the CDR3 is TGTGCCAGCTCACCCTGGTTGGACAGGGGGGAGCAGTACTTC. Its translation is CASSPWLDRGEQYF.